The following is a T cell receptor (beta chain) sequence with its context. This entry is derived from a study of T cell changes during pregnancy in multiple sclerosis. Libraries were prepared by immunoSEQ multiplex PCR; TCRdb keeps only in-frame clonotypes and omits some of them. The data hold 20,000 or so clones, with over 70% observed a single time. Sequencing used CD8+ T cells from peripheral blood mononuclear cells, obtained in the third trimester of pregnancy. This receptor was identified in a female donor in good health, enrolled as a control in a pregnancy study.

Written as DNA, the CDR3 is TGTGCCAGCAGCGTAGATATGTCGGTCTACGAGCAGTACTTC. Residues: CASSVDMSVYEQYF. V is TRBV9 and J is TRBJ2-7; D remains ambiguous. V was pared by 0 bases and J by 3 bases, with 10 bases between. Germline CDR1 and CDR2: SGDLS and YYNGEE. The length of the CDR3 is 14 residues.